The T cell receptor beta chain described here comes from a study of control samples from healthy donors and cancer patients. With V trimmed by 1 base and J by 6 bases, 6 bases remained unmatched. Looked up from germline, CDR1 is LGHDT and CDR2 is YNNKEL (reference sequence). The CDR3 is 17 amino acids. Repertoires were generated with immunoSEQ multiplex PCR, while TCRdb's copy carries only in-frame clones and drops some. The sample has tens of thousands of clones, 88% seen once. The receptor was isolated from an older woman in good health. The chain combines TRBV3-1 (or the pseudogene TRBV3-2) with TRBJ2-2; the match to TRBD2 covers 12 bases. The specimen was blood. The CDR3 spells CASSQGLAGGPAGELFF. The DNA for the CDR3 is TGTGCCAGCAGCCAAGGCCTAGCGGGAGGGCCGGCCGGGGAGCTGTTTTTT.